The 19 T cell receptor beta chains given below trace back to one sample, sequenced in a study of cytomegalovirus exposure and HLA in healthy donors. Both 60 Vbeta primers and 13 Jbeta primers went into the PCR. The assay was immunoSEQ multiplex PCR, and TCRdb's table has in-frame clones only and misses some. The top ten clones hold around 5% of a sample with approximately 180,000 clones, about 84% of them seen once. The sequencing sample was made of PBMCs. These receptor sequences come from a man between 18 and 29 years old in good health and CMV-seronegative.

Note on this clone: Mismatch with germline at one junction end may stem from a read error. This chain uses TRBV4-1 with TRBJ1-1, with 11 bases aligning to TRBD1. Per germline, CDR1 MGHRA and CDR2 YSYEKL. The CDR3 has 15 amino acids. CDR3 sequence (DNA): TGTGCCAGCAGCCAAGCCCGGACAGGGGGCAGCGAAGCTTTCTTT. The encoded protein is CASSQARTGGSEAFF.

This clone was detected a few times. The V gene is TRBV5-4, the J gene TRBJ2-3; 8 positions match TRBD1. In germline, CDR1 is SGHNT, CDR2 YYREEE (reference sequence). The CDR3 contains 14 residues. Trimming cost V 4 bases and J 2 bases; bases outside gene matches: 3. CDR3 in DNA: TGTGCCAGCAGCACGACAGGGGCCACAGATACGCAGTATTTT. Its protein is CASSTTGATDTQYF.

In its sample, this clone was seen once. The chain recombines TRBV29-1 with TRBJ2-1; 9 nucleotides align to TRBD2. J lost 5 bases, V lost 6 bases, and 14 bases had no gene match. Germline V gives CDR1 SQVTM, CDR2 ANQGSEA. CDR3 size: 16 residues. For the CDR3, the DNA is TGCAGCGTGCGATCCCGACTAGCGGAGTACGACAATGAGCAGTTCTTC. Translating it yields CSVRSRLAEYDNEQFF.

The chain recombines TRBV18 with TRBJ2-2; perhaps TRBD2 as D (6 bases). This CDR3 has 15 amino acids. The germline V gene has CDR1 KGHSH and CDR2 LQKENI. Trimming left V 3 bases short and J 7 bases short, with 15 bases between. CDR3 in DNA: TGTGCCAGCTCACCGGCACTAGCAGAGGTCGGGGAGCTGTTTTTT. Its protein product is CASSPALAEVGELFF.

This chain joins TRBV5-1 and TRBJ2-5; TRBD1 agrees at 11 bases. V lost 2 bases and J lost 4; bases outside the gene matches: 1. Germline values: CDR1 SGHRS, CDR2 YFSETQ. CDR3 length: 14 amino acids. CDR3 sequence reads: CASSFGTGGETQYF. The DNA of the CDR3 is TGCGCCAGCAGCTTCGGGACAGGGGGAGAGACCCAGTACTTC.

This clone is a singleton in its sample. For the CDR3, the DNA is TGTGCCAGCAGCCCTCGGACGGGAACTGAAAAACTGTTTTTT. Its translation is CASSPRTGTEKLFF. The V call is TRBV7-2, the J call TRBJ1-4; D gene unclear. CDR3 length: 14 residues. Germline-derived CDR1 and CDR2 are SGHTA and FQGNSA. V was cut by 5 bases and J by 7 bases, with 14 bases left in between.

This clone showed up just once. The chain joins TRBV6-1 to TRBJ2-5; D possibly corresponds to TRBD1 (6 bases). V gave up 1 base and J gave up 5 bases, with 23 bases separating them. The CDR3 has 18 amino acids. Germline loops: CDR1 MNHNS, CDR2 SASEGT. The DNA of the CDR3 is TGTGCCAGCAGTGAAGTGTTATCAGTGGGACACTTACGGGAGACCCAGTACTTC. Amino acids: CASSEVLSVGHLRETQYF.

V usage is TRBV7-3 and J usage is TRBJ2-2; TRBD2 matches at 8 bases. After removal of 8 bases from V and 7 bases from J, the junction contained 9 bases not matched to a gene. Germline CDR1 reads SGHTA; CDR2 reads FQGTGA. CDR3 length: 14 residues. CDR3 residues: CASGTGGVDGELFF. The CDR3 bases are TGTGCCAGCGGGACCGGGGGGGTTGACGGGGAGCTGTTTTTT.

The chain is built from TRBV27 and TRBJ1-1, with no clear D. The germline V and J ends were trimmed by 6 bases and 1 base, with 12 bases remaining between them. The CDR3 extends over 14 amino acids. CDR1 and CDR2 from the germline V gene are MNHEY and SMNVEV (reference sequence). For the CDR3, the DNA is TGTGCCAGCAGGGCCCGATCTTCGAACACTGAAGCTTTCTTT. It translates to CASRARSSNTEAFF.

The genes are TRBV5-1 and TRBJ2-7; possibly TRBD1 for D (6 bases). Germline CDR1 and CDR2: SGHRS and YFSETQ. The CDR3 loop spans 14 amino acids. Trimming left V 0 bases short and J 6 bases short, with 13 bases between. This CDR3 is CASSLALDRAEQYF. CDR3 bases: TGCGCCAGCAGCTTGGCCTTGGACAGAGCCGAGCAGTACTTC.

The rearrangement joins TRBV6-1 to TRBJ2-1; 13 bases agree with TRBD2. The CDR3 totals 15 residues. The V gene end was trimmed by 6 bases and the J gene end by 3 bases; junction bases not matched to a gene: 2. In germline, CDR1 is MNHNS, CDR2 SASEGT. In nucleotides, the CDR3 is TGTGCCAGCAGGACTAGCGGGGGGAACTACAATGAGCAGTTCTTC. This translates into CASRTSGGNYNEQFF.

CDR3 protein: CASEGGDYGYTF. The CDR3 nucleotides are TGCGCCAGCGAAGGGGGGGACTATGGCTACACCTTC. The gene calls are TRBV10-2 and TRBJ1-2, with a weak D call TRBD1 (6 bases). Per the germline V gene, CDR1 is WSHSY and CDR2 is SAAADI. Between the trimmed V and J ends, which lost 8 bases and 3 bases, there was a span of 10 bases. The CDR3 length is 12 residues.

The CDR3 bases are TGTGCCTCCTCGACAGGGGGGTCGATCTCCTACGAGCAGTACTTC. Protein sequence: CASSTGGSISYEQYF. This chain links TRBV5-4 with TRBJ2-7; 9 positions agree with TRBD1. The CDR3 is made up of 15 amino acids. Germline V gives CDR1 SGHNT, CDR2 YYREEE (reference sequence). V was pared by 10 bases and J by 0 bases, with 11 bases of the junction left unmatched.

The chain has TRBV7-6 and TRBJ1-6, with TRBD1 matching over 7 bases. Trimming cost V 1 base and J 10 bases; bases outside gene matches: 7. This CDR3 has 15 amino acids. Germline-derived CDR1 and CDR2 are SGHVS and FNYEAQ. CDR3 nucleotides: TGTGCCAGCAGCTTAGAGGAGACAGGGACCTCACCCCTCCACTTT. Its translation is CASSLEETGTSPLHF.

The chain has TRBV2 and TRBJ2-5, with TRBD2 matching over 10 bases. The germline V gene has CDR1 SNHLY and CDR2 FYNNEI. After removal of 8 bases from V and 3 bases from J, the junction contained 3 bases not matched to a gene. The CDR3 is 13 amino acids. The CDR3 DNA follows: TGTGCCAGCTCTAGCGGGGGAGAAGAGACCCAGTACTTC. Its protein product is CASSSGGEETQYF.

The CDR3 bases are TGTGCCAGCAGTCAATTGACTGTGAACACTGAAGCTTTCTTT. Residues: CASSQLTVNTEAFF. V usage is TRBV6-6 and J usage is TRBJ1-1; D is unresolved. The length of the CDR3 is 14 residues. The germline V and J ends were trimmed by 5 bases and 0 bases, with 10 bases remaining between them. Germline V lookup: CDR1 MNHNY, CDR2 SVGAGI (reference sequence).

The table lists this clone with a few counts. The chain combines TRBV4-2 with TRBJ2-3, with TRBD2 matching 9 bases. The trim removed 1 base at V and 4 bases at J, leaving 0 bases unmatched. This CDR3 spans 14 amino acids. CDR1 and CDR2 (germline): LGHNA, YNFKEQ. The CDR3 loop reads CASSQGTSADTQYF. CDR3 coding DNA: TGTGCCAGCAGCCAAGGGACTAGCGCAGATACGCAGTATTTT.

The V gene is TRBV7-9, the J gene TRBJ1-1; no clear D. Germline CDR1 is SEHNR and CDR2 is FQNEAQ (reference sequence). The V end lost 5 bases, the J end lost 11 bases, and 12 bases lay between the germline ends. CDR3 length: 11 residues. CDR3 sequence (DNA): TGTGCCAGCAGCAGAGATCGTACGGCTTTCTTT. It is translated as CASSRDRTAFF. The complete variable domain, with remaining parts taken from reference TRBV7-9 and TRBJ1-1, reads DTGVSQNPRHKITKRGQNVTFRCDPISEHNRLYWYRQTLGQGPEFLTYFQNEAQLEKSRLLSDRFSAERPKGSFSTLEIQRTEQGDSAMYLCASSRDRTAFFGQGTRLTVV.

DNA of the CDR3: TGTGCCAGCAGCTTAGCAGTCCGCCCCAGGGGTGTGGACACCATATATTTT. As protein: CASSLAVRPRGVDTIYF. The chain recombines TRBV7-6 with TRBJ1-3; D is possibly TRBD1 (6 bases). The CDR3 spans 17 residues. CDR1 is SGHVS, CDR2 FNYEAQ, per germline. V shed 0 bases and J shed 8 bases, with 20 bases lying between them.